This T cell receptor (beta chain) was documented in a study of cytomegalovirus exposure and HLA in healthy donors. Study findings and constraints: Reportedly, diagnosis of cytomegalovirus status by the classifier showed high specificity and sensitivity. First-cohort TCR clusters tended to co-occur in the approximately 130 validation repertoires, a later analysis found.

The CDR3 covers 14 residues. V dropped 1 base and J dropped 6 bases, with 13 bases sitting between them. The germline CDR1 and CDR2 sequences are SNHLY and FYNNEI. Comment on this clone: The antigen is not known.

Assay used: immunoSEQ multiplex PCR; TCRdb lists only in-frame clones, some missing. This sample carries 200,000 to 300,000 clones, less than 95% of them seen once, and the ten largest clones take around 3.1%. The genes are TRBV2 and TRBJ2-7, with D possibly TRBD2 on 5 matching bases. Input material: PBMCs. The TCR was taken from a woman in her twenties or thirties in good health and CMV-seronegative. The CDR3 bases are TGTGCCAGCAGTGAAGGGCTAGCTAGGTCCGAGCAGTACTTC. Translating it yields CASSEGLARSEQYF. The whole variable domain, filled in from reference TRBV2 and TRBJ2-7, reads EPEVTQTPSHQVTQMGQEVILRCVPISNHLYFYWYRQILGQKVEFLVSFYNNEISEKSEIFDDQFSVERPDGSNFTLKIRSTKLEDSAMYFCASSEGLARSEQYFGPGTRLTVT.